This entry lists 2 T cell receptor beta chains sequenced from one sample in a study of blood T cell repertoires in COVID-19. Measured with immunoSEQ multiplex PCR; TCRdb has only the in-frame clones, and not every one. Among about 220,000 clones, approximately 88% were seen once, and the ten largest hold 2% to 3%. The sample consisted of PBMCs or T cells enriched from blood (not recorded which). These receptors were obtained from a woman between 40 and 50 years old with acute COVID-19.

The chain links TRBV6-2 or TRBV6-3 to TRBJ2-1, with D maybe TRBD2 (6 bases). From germline, CDR1 is MNHEY and CDR2 SVGEGT. The CDR3 covers 18 residues. Trimming removed 0 bases from V and 5 bases from J, with 20 bases in between. The CDR3, as DNA: TGTGCCAGCAGTTACTCCCCCTTCGCCGGGAGTCGAGACAATGAGCAGTTCTTC. It is translated as CASSYSPFAGSRDNEQFF.

This clone was detected only once. This rearrangement joins TRBV12-5 to TRBJ2-2; TRBD2 aligns across 9 bases. Germline loops: CDR1 LGHNT, CDR2 FRNRAP. This CDR3 contains 14 residues. V trimming: 6 bases; J trimming: 8 bases; junction bases outside the gene matches: 7. Written as DNA, the CDR3 is TGTGCTAGTGGCCCGACTAGCGGAGAGGGGGAGCTGTTTTTT. Translating it yields CASGPTSGEGELFF.